This passage covers 20 T cell receptor beta chains from one sample sequenced in a study of shared clonotypes between healthy human individuals. Some clones are missing from TCRdb's copy, which holds only in-frame ones; the method was immunoSEQ multiplex PCR. The top ten hold under 0.45% of the sample, which has millions of clones, over 85% seen once. Input material: naive CD4+ T cells from PBMCs. Indicated subset: CD45RA+ positively selected. These receptors all stem from a man aged 18 to 29 in good health. Some clones in this sample may be carry-over from other donors' samples.

The chain couples TRBV7-9 to TRBJ1-2, with D uncertain. Germline CDR1 and CDR2: SEHNR and FQNEAQ (reference sequence). V was cut by 3 bases and J by 8 bases, with 13 bases left in between. This CDR3 is built from 13 residues. CDR3 DNA sequence: TGTGCCAGCAGCTTTCTCGGGTTCTACGGCTACACCTTC. Translation: CASSFLGFYGYTF.

The chain couples TRBV28 to TRBJ2-7; the match to TRBD1 covers 9 bases. The V gene's germline CDR1 is MDHEN and CDR2 SYDVKM. The CDR3 runs to 15 residues. After removal of 2 bases from V and 5 bases from J, the junction contained 7 bases not matched to a gene. CDR3 amino acids: CASSLGGTGYNEQYF. DNA for the CDR3: TGTGCCAGCAGTTTAGGCGGGACAGGGTATAACGAGCAGTACTTC. Combining the CDR3 with reference TRBV28 and TRBJ2-7 gives the whole variable domain DVKVTQSSRYLVKRTGEKVFLECVQDMDHENMFWYRQDPGLGLRLIYFSYDVKMKEKGDIPEGYSVSREKKERFSLILESASTNQTSMYLCASSLGGTGYNEQYFGPGTRLTVT.

V usage is TRBV11-3 and J usage is TRBJ2-5, with 11 nucleotides matching TRBD2. Germline values: CDR1 SGHNT, CDR2 YENEEA. V gave up 4 bases and J gave up 5 bases; unmatched junction bases: 6. CDR3 length equals 15 residues. CDR3 amino acids: CASSSLAGGTETQYF. DNA of the CDR3: TGTGCCAGCAGCTCCTTAGCGGGAGGGACTGAGACCCAGTACTTC.

V and J are TRBV6-6 and TRBJ2-7, with 9 bases matching TRBD2. The CDR3 runs to 16 residues. Germline values: CDR1 MNHNY, CDR2 SVGAGI (reference sequence). V lost 6 bases to trimming and J lost 2 bases; unmatched junction nucleotides: 11. This CDR3 reads CASRASGINPTYEQYF. The CDR3 region has the DNA TGTGCCAGCAGGGCTAGCGGGATTAACCCCACCTACGAGCAGTACTTC.

The chain links TRBV20-1 to TRBJ2-1; no reliable D call. Looked up from germline, CDR1 is DFQATT and CDR2 is SNEGSKA (reference sequence). The CDR3 loop spans 11 amino acids. Trimming pared 4 bases from V and 5 bases from J, leaving 6 bases between. CDR3 sequence (DNA): TGCAGTGCTAAAGGGAACAATGAGCAGTTCTTC. As protein: CSAKGNNEQFF.

CDR3 sequence: CASSLAGVRANEKLFF. The CDR3 DNA follows: TGTGCCAGCAGCTTGGCGGGGGTGAGAGCTAATGAAAAACTGTTTTTT. This chain joins TRBV7-6 and TRBJ1-4; a weak D match, TRBD1 (5 bases). Germline-derived CDR1 and CDR2 are SGHVS and FNYEAQ. Trimming removed 3 bases from V and 3 bases from J, with 14 bases in between. This CDR3 is built from 16 residues.

The genes are TRBV5-8 and TRBJ1-5; a possible D gene is TRBD1 (5 bases). CDR1 and CDR2 from the germline V gene are SGHTS and YDEGEE. The CDR3 sequence is 16 residues long. With 2 bases removed from V and 2 bases from J, the gap between germline ends came to 14 bases. CDR3 DNA sequence: TGTGCCAGCAGCTTCCTCCTTCCGGGGCGCAATCAGCCCCAGCATTTT. Translation gives CASSFLLPGRNQPQHF.

On this clone itself: The same CDR3 is also encoded by other DNA sequences in this sample. The CDR3 region has the DNA TGTGCCAGCAGCCCCGGGACTAGCGGTTACGAGCAGTACTTC. Protein product: CASSPGTSGYEQYF. The genes are TRBV7-2 and TRBJ2-7, with 11 bases aligning to TRBD2. From germline, CDR1 is SGHTA and CDR2 FQGNSA. J gave up 4 bases and V 5 bases, and 4 bases lay outside the gene matches. The CDR3 is 14 residues long. The full variable domain, its missing parts supplied by reference TRBV7-2 and TRBJ2-7, is GAGVSQSPSNKVTEKGKDVELRCDPISGHTALYWYRQSLGQGLEFLIYFQGNSAPDKSGLPSDRFSAERTGGSVSTLTIQRTQQEDSAVYLCASSPGTSGYEQYFGPGTRLTVT.

The V gene is TRBV28, the J gene TRBJ1-2; 12 nucleotides line up with TRBD1. The junction had 17 bases not matched to a gene; V was cut back by 10 bases and J by 8 bases. This CDR3 comprises 16 residues. Germline V gene data show CDR1 as MDHEN and CDR2 as SYDVKM. The CDR3 bases are TGTGCCACTCCCCTCCCCGGGACAGGGGGCCAGGGCGGCTACACCTTC. This encodes CATPLPGTGGQGGYTF.

The chain has TRBV28 and TRBJ2-1, with 8 bases fitting TRBD2. The CDR3 spans 18 residues. Losses at the gene ends were 4 bases for V and 2 bases for J; bases not matched to a gene: 13. Germline CDR1 MDHEN, CDR2 SYDVKM. This CDR3 reads CASSSMRGSGTPYNEQFF. CDR3 sequence (DNA): TGTGCCAGCAGTTCCATGCGGGGTAGCGGGACTCCCTACAATGAGCAGTTCTTC.

The J gene is TRBJ1-1, the V gene TRBV15, with D hard to call. Trimming removed 1 base at V and 8 bases at J, with 11 bases between. Germline V gene data show CDR1 as LNHNV and CDR2 as YYDKDF (reference sequence). CDR3 length: 13 residues. This CDR3 reads CATSRGLGGEAFF. The CDR3 nucleotides read TGTGCCACCAGCAGAGGACTTGGAGGAGAAGCTTTCTTT.

This rearrangement joins TRBV5-5 to TRBJ1-2; D perhaps matches TRBD1 (5 bases). Trimming stripped 7 bases from V and 8 bases from J, with 18 bases between. Germline loops: CDR1 SGHKS, CDR2 YYEKEE (reference sequence). This CDR3 comprises 13 residues. CDR3 protein: CASALGGTSGYTF. Here the CDR3 DNA reads TGTGCCAGCGCTCTCGGGGGGACCTCCGGCTACACCTTC.

The V call is TRBV7-9, the J call TRBJ2-1, with TRBD2 matching over 10 bases. CDR1 SEHNR and CDR2 FQNEAQ come from the germline V gene (reference sequence). The CDR3 extends over 15 amino acids. The ends lost 3 bases at V and 8 bases at J; junction bases unmatched: 7. In nucleotides, the CDR3 is TGTGCCAGCAGCTTGGGTATAGCGGGAGGTGATGAGCAGTTCTTC. Its translation is CASSLGIAGGDEQFF.

The chain employs TRBV4-1 and TRBJ1-5, with D uncertain. Germline assignment: CDR1 MGHRA and CDR2 YSYEKL. V was clipped by 0 bases and J by 6 bases, with 9 bases between them. There are 14 residues in the CDR3. The CDR3 sequence is CASSQDGRIQPQHF. Here the CDR3 DNA reads TGCGCCAGCAGCCAAGATGGCCGGATTCAGCCCCAGCATTTT.

This chain uses TRBV5-1 with TRBJ2-7, with 8 nucleotides matching TRBD2. Germline CDR1 is SGHRS and CDR2 is YFSETQ. Trimming took 0 bases from V and 7 from J; bases not matched to a gene: 9. The CDR3 totals 15 residues. The CDR3 DNA reads TGCGCCAGCAGCTTGGTGACAGCGGGAGAGTGGGAGCAGTACTTC. Amino acids: CASSLVTAGEWEQYF.

The chain employs TRBV25-1 and TRBJ2-3, with 16 bases lining up with TRBD2. The CDR3 spans 18 residues. With V trimmed by 5 bases and J by 8 bases, 13 bases remained unmatched. Per germline, CDR1 MGHDK and CDR2 SYGVNS. CDR3 sequence (DNA): TGTGCCAGCAGTCCCCCGGGACTAGCGGGAGGGTTGTATGGTACGCAGTATTTT. Encoded protein: CASSPPGLAGGLYGTQYF.

The chain links TRBV6-4 to TRBJ2-3; 10 nucleotides line up with TRBD2. From germline, CDR1 is MRHNA and CDR2 SNTAGT. This CDR3 contains 16 residues. V shed 6 bases and J 4 bases; nucleotides not matched to a gene: 10. CDR3 sequence (DNA): TGTGCCAGCAGCCCCTTCCCAGCGGGAGGGCCAGATACGCAGTATTTT. Encoded protein: CASSPFPAGGPDTQYF.

A remark on this clone: The sample contains more than one DNA sequence encoding this CDR3. The genes are TRBV5-6 and TRBJ2-5; tentatively, D is TRBD2 (6 bases). Looked up from germline, CDR1 is SGHDT and CDR2 is YYEEEE. This CDR3 is 13 amino acids long. Trimming removed 0 bases from V and 4 bases from J, with 7 bases in between. CDR3 residues: CASSLGRGETQYF. CDR3 coding DNA: TGTGCCAGCAGCTTGGGGCGGGGAGAGACCCAGTACTTC.

This chain connects TRBV27 to TRBJ1-5; D is possibly TRBD1 (6 bases). The CDR3 contains 16 residues. The germline V gene has CDR1 MNHEY and CDR2 SMNVEV (reference sequence). Trimming took off 5 bases at V and 6 bases at J, with 20 bases between the two ends. In DNA, the CDR3 is TGTGCCAGCAGTCCACTACAGGGAAGGGGCAGTCAGCCCCAGCATTTT. This gives the protein CASSPLQGRGSQPQHF.

This clone came up once. This chain links TRBV5-1 with TRBJ2-7, with TRBD1 matching 11 bases. After removal of 7 bases from V and 0 bases from J, the junction contained 12 bases not matched to a gene. Looked up from germline, CDR1 is SGHRS and CDR2 is YFSETQ. This CDR3 region has 17 residues. The CDR3 loop is CASGTRTGTGGSYEQYF. The CDR3 DNA reads TGCGCCAGCGGTACCAGAACCGGGACAGGGGGCTCCTACGAGCAGTACTTC.